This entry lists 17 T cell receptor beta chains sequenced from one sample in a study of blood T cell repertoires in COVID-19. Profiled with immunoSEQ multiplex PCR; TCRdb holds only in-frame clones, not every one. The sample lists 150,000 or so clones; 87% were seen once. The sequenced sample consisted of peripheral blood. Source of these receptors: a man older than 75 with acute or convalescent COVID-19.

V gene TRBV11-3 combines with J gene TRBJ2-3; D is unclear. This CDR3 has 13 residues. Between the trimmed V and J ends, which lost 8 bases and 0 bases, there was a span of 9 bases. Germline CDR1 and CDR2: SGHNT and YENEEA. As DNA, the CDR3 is TGTGCCAGCTCGCGGCAAAGCACAGATACGCAGTATTTT. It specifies CASSRQSTDTQYF.

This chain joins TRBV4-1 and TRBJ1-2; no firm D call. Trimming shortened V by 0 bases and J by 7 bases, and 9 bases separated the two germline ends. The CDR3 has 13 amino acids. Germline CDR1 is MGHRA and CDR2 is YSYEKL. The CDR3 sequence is CASSQEGGFGYTF. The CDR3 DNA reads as TGCGCCAGCAGCCAAGAAGGAGGGTTTGGCTACACCTTC.

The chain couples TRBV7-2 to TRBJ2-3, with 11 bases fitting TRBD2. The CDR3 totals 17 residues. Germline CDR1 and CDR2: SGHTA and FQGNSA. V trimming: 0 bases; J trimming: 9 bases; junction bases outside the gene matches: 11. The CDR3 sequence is CASSLAIFSGGGDTQYF. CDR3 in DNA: TGTGCCAGCAGCTTAGCGATCTTTAGCGGGGGGGGCGACACGCAGTATTTT.

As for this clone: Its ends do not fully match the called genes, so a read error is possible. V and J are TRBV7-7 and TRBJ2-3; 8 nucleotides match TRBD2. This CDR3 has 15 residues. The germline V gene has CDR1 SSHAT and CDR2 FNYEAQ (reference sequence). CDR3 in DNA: TGTGCTAGCAGCTTAGACGGGGGGGCCACAGATACGCAGTATTTT. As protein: CASSLDGGATDTQYF.

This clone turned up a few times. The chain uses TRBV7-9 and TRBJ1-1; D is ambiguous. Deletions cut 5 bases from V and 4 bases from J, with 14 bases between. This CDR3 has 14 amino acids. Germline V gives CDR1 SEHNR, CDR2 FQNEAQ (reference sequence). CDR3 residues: CASSPPDSFTEAFF. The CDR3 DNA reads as TGTGCCAGCAGCCCTCCCGACTCCTTCACTGAAGCTTTCTTT. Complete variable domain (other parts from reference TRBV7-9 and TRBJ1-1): DTGVSQNPRHKITKRGQNVTFRCDPISEHNRLYWYRQTLGQGPEFLTYFQNEAQLEKSRLLSDRFSAERPKGSFSTLEIQRTEQGDSAMYLCASSPPDSFTEAFFGQGTRLTVV.

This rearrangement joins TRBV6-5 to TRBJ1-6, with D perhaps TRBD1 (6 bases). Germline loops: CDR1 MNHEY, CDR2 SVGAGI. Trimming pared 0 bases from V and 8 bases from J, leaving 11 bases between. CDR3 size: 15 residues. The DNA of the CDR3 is TGTGCCAGCAGTTACTCGGCAGGGGTTGATTCACCCCTCCACTTT. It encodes CASSYSAGVDSPLHF.

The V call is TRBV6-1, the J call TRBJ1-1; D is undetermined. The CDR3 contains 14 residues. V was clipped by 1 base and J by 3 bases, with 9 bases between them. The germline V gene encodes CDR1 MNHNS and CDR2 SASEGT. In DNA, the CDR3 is TGTGCCAGCAGTGAAGGAGCCAGGTACACTGAAGCTTTCTTT. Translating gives CASSEGARYTEAFF.

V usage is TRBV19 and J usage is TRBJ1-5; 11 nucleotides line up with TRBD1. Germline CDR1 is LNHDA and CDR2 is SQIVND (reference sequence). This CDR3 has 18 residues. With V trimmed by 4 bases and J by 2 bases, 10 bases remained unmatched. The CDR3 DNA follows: TGTGCCAGTAGTAATCCGGGACAGGGGGGAGATGGCAATCAGCCCCAGCATTTT. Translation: CASSNPGQGGDGNQPQHF. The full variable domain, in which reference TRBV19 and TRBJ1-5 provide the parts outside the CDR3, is DGGITQSPKYLFRKEGQNVTLSCEQNLNHDAMYWYRQDPGQGLRLIYYSQIVNDFQKGDIAEGYSVSREKKESFPLTVTSAQKNPTAFYLCASSNPGQGGDGNQPQHFGDGTRLSIL.

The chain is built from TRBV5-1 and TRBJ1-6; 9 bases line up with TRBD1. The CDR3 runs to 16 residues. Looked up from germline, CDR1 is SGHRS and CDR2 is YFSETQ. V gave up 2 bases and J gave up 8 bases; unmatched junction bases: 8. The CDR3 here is CASSLLSGQGDSPLHF. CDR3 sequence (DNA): TGCGCCAGCAGCTTACTTTCGGGACAGGGTGATTCACCCCTCCACTTT. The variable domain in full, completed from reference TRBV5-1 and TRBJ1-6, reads KAGVTQTPRYLIKTRGQQVTLSCSPISGHRSVSWYQQTPGQGLQFLFEYFSETQRNKGNFPGRFSGRQFSNSRSEMNVSTLELGDSALYLCASSLLSGQGDSPLHFGNGTRLTVT.

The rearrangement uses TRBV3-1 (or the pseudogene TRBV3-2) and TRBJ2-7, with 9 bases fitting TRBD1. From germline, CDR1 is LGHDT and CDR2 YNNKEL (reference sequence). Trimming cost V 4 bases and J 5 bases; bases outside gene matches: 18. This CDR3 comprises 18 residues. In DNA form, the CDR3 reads TGTGCCAGCAGCCCACCTGGGAGGGGCGGGGGACAGGGTGACGAGCAGTACTTC. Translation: CASSPPGRGGGQGDEQYF.

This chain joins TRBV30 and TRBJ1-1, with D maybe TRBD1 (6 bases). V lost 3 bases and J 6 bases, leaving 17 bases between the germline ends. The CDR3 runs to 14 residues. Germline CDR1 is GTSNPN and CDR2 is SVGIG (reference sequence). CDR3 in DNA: TGTGCCTGGAGGGGATACGACAGGACTCCTGAAGCTTTCTTT. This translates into CAWRGYDRTPEAFF. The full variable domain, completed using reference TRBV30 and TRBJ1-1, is SQTIHQWPATLVQPVGSPLSLECTVEGTSNPNLYWYRQAAGRGLQLLFYSVGIGQISSEVPQNLSASRPQDRQFILSSKKLLLSDSGFYLCAWRGYDRTPEAFFGQGTRLTVV.

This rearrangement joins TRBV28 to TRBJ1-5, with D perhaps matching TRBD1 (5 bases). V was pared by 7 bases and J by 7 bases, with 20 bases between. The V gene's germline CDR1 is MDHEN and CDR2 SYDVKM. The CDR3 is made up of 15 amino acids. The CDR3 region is CASTLGGVTGQPQHF. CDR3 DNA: TGTGCCAGCACATTAGGAGGGGTCACCGGGCAGCCCCAGCATTTT.

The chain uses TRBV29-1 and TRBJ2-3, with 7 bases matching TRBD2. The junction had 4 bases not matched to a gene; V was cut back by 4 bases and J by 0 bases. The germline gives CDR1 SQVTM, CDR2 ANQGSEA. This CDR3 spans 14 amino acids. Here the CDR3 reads CSVGWGGSTDTQYF. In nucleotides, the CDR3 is TGCAGCGTTGGGTGGGGGGGGAGCACAGATACGCAGTATTTT.

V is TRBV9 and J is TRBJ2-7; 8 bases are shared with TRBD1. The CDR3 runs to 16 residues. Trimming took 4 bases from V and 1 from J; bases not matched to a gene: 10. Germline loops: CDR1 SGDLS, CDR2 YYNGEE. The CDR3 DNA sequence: TGTGCCAGCAGCCTCGGACAGGGACCGATTTCCTACGAGCAGTACTTC. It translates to CASSLGQGPISYEQYF.

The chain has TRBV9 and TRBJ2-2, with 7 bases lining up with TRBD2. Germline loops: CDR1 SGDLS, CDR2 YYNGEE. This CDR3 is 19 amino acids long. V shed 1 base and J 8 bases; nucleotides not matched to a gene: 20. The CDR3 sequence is CASSVSLPSTSLGRGELFF. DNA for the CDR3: TGTGCCAGCAGCGTATCCCTACCCTCGACTAGCCTCGGGAGGGGGGAGCTGTTTTTT.

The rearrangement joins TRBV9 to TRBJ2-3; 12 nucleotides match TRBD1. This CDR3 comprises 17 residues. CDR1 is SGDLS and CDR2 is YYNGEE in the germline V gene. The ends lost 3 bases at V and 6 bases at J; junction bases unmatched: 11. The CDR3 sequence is CASSAKSGQGAWDTQYF. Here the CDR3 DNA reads TGTGCCAGCAGCGCCAAATCGGGACAGGGGGCCTGGGATACGCAGTATTTT.

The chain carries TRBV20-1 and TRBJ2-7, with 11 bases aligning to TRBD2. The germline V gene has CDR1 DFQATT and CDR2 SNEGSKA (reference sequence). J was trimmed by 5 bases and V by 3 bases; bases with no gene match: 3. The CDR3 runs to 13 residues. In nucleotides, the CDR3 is TGCAGTGCTAGTTCTAGCGGGAGGAACGAGCAGTACTTC. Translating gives CSASSSGRNEQYF.